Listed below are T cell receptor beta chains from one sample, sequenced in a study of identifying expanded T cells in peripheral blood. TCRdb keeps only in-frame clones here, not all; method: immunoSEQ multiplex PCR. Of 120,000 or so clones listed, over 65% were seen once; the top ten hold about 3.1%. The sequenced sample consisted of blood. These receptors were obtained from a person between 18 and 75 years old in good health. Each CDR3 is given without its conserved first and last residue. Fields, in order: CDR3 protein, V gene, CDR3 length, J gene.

ASSSSATNEKLF TRBV7-9 12 TRBJ1-4
ASEGQGREKLF TRBV5-8 11 TRBJ1-4
ASSPAGGNYGYT TRBV5-1 12 TRBJ1-2
ASSSDLGSETQY TRBV7-2 12 TRBJ2-5
ASGHGNQPQH TRBV19 10 TRBJ1-5
ASSHRPVEYSNQPQH TRBV19 15 TRBJ1-5
AWNVANREDTEAF TRBV30 13 TRBJ1-1
ASSLELSGGYQETQY TRBV5-1 15 TRBJ2-5
ATSNARNQETQY TRBV19 12 TRBJ2-5
ASSPKQGSSYNEQF TRBV18 14 TRBJ2-1
ASSPQSSGGAFEQF TRBV7-2 14 TRBJ2-1
ASSRGWGNEQF TRBV4-3 11 TRBJ2-1